This is a list of T cell receptor beta chains from one sample in a study of CD8+ T cells in alopecia areata. Profiled with immunoSEQ multiplex PCR; TCRdb holds only in-frame clones, not every one. The table includes some 95,000 clones, under 45% detected once. The sample consisted of CD4+ T cells sorted from blood. These TCRs come from a human donor with alopecia areata. The conserved cysteine and the conserved F or W are not part of the CDR3 here. Fields, in order: CDR3 protein, V gene, clone size, J gene. Not all rows give a size; the values are once, few, many and, for expanded clones, a class.

ASTHQGTGANVLT TRBV5-1 few TRBJ2-6
ASSEDRVPNYGYT TRBV2 . TRBJ1-2
ASSVRQQETQY TRBV27 . TRBJ2-5
ASSPSQGVYTEAF TRBV27 . TRBJ1-1
ASSSGLAGTHEQY TRBV7-9 . TRBJ2-7
ASSPRTGKNTEAF TRBV5-1 . TRBJ1-1
ASSSPARSLTDTQY TRBV27 . TRBJ2-3
AWRAEETQY TRBV30 . TRBJ2-5
SVEGVQGVYEQY TRBV29-1 . TRBJ2-7
SVASGPQY TRBV20-1 . TRBJ2-5
ATSRGTDTQY TRBV15 . TRBJ2-3
ASSLPQTYEQY TRBV5-6 . TRBJ2-7
AWRLGGVTDTQY TRBV30 . TRBJ2-3
AWCRTLNTGELF TRBV30 few TRBJ2-2
ASSKAVNRVADTQY TRBV28 . TRBJ2-3
ASSSMYEQY TRBV6-6 . TRBJ2-7
ASSEQREETQY TRBV2 . TRBJ2-5
ASSVGFSGVAGAF TRBV9 . TRBJ1-1
SVEGGYTQY TRBV29-1 . TRBJ2-3
SVAPGLNTEAF TRBV29-1 few TRBJ1-1